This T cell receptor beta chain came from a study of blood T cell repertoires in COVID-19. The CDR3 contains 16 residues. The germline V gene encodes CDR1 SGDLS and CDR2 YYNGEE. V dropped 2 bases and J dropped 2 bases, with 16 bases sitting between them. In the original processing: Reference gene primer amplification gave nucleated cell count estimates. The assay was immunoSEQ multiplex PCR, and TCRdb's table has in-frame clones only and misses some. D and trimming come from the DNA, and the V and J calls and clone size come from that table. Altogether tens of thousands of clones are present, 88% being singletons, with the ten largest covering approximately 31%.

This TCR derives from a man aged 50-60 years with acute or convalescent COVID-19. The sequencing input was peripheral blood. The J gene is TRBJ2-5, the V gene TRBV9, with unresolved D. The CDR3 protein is CASSVSPSGLQETQYF. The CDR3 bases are TGTGCCAGCAGCGTCAGTCCTTCGGGTCTACAAGAGACCCAGTACTTC.